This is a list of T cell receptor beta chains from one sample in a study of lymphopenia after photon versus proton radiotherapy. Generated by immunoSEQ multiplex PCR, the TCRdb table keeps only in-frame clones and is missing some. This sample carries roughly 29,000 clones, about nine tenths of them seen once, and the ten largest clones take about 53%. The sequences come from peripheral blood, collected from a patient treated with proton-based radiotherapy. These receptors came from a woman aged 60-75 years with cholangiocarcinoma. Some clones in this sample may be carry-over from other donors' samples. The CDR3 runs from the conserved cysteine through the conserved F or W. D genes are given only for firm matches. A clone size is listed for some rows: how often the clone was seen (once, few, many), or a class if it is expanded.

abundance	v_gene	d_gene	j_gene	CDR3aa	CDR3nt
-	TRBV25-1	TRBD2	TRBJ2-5	CASSEFSGSQETQYF	TGTGCCAGCAGTGAGTTTAGCGGGAGTCAGGAGACCCAGTACTTC
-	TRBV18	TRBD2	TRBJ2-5	CASSPPGGLAGKETQYF	TGTGCCAGCTCACCGCCCGGAGGACTAGCGGGAAAAGAGACCCAGTACTTC
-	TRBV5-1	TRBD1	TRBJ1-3	CASSAAGTGGEEGNTIYF	TGCGCCAGCAGCGCCGCCGGGACAGGGGGCGAAGAAGGAAACACCATATATTTT
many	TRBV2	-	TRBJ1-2	CASSELGGTNYGYTF	TGTGCCAGCAGTGAACTGGGCGGGACTAACTATGGCTACACCTTC
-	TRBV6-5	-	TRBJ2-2	CASSYFFGPGELFF	TGTGCCAGCAGTTACTTTTTTGGGCCCGGGGAGCTGTTTTTT
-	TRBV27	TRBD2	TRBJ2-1	CASSLSFTRTSRNEQFF	TGTGCCAGCAGTTTGTCTTTTACTCGGACTAGCCGCAATGAGCAGTTCTTC
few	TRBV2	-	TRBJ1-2	CASSPTGMSYGYTF	TGTGCCAGCAGTCCTACAGGGATGAGCTATGGCTACACCTTC
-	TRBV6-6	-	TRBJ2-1	CASRNKNEQFF	TGTGCCAGCAGGAACAAGAATGAGCAGTTCTTC
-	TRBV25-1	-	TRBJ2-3	CASSVSRGIDTQYF	TGTGCCAGCAGTGTTTCTAGGGGAATAGATACGCAGTATTTT
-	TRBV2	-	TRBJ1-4	CASSDPPPTNEKLFF	TGTGCCAGCAGTGATCCCCCCCCAACTAATGAAAAACTGTTTTTT
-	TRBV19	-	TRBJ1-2	CASSTSSTEHYGYTF	TGTGCCAGTAGTACCTCTTCGACAGAGCACTATGGCTACACCTTC
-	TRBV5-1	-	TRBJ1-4	CASTLGRIATNEKLFF	TGCGCCAGCACCCTGGGGAGAATTGCAACTAATGAAAAACTGTTTTTT
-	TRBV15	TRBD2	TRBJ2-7	CATSSGTSSAYEQYF	TGTGCCACCAGCAGTGGGACTAGCTCCGCCTACGAGCAGTACTTC
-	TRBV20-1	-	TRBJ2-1	CSARVRNEQFF	TGCAGTGCTAGAGTAAGGAATGAGCAGTTCTTC
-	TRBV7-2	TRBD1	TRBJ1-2	CASSLVRGQGARGYTF	TGTGCCAGCAGCTTAGTGAGGGGACAGGGGGCTCGTGGCTACACCTTC
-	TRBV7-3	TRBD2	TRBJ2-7	CASPPSSLAGEAYEQYF	TGTGCCAGCCCCCCGTCCTCACTAGCGGGGGAGGCCTACGAGCAGTACTTC
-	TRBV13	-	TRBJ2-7	CASSPTGISEQYF	TGTGCCAGCAGCCCGACAGGAATCAGCGAGCAGTACTTC
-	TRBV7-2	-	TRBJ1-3	CASSLALAISGNTIYF	TGTGCCAGCAGCTTAGCGTTGGCCATCTCTGGAAACACCATATATTTT
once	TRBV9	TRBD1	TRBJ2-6	CASSVVPGGYGANVLTF	TGTGCCAGCAGCGTAGTGCCAGGGGGCTACGGGGCCAACGTCCTGACTTTC
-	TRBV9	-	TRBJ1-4	CASSVGATNEKLFF	TGTGCCAGCAGCGTAGGCGCAACTAATGAAAAACTGTTTTTT
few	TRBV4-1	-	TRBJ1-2	CASSPGGRTGYTF	TGCGCCAGCAGCCCGGGGGGGCGCACTGGCTACACCTTC
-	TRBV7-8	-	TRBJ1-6	CASSLGRPGRSYNSPLHF	TGTGCCAGCAGCTTAGGCAGGCCAGGCCGCTCCTATAATTCACCCCTCCACTTT
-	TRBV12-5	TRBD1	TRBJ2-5	CASGPGQGSGQETQYF	TGTGCTAGTGGACCCGGACAGGGGTCGGGACAAGAGACCCAGTACTTC
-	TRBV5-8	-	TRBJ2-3	CASSLRLSTDTQYF	TGTGCCAGCAGCTTACGGCTATCCACAGATACGCAGTATTTT
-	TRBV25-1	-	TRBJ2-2	CASSDRRETSNTGELFF	TGTGCCAGCAGTGACCGGAGGGAGACCTCGAACACCGGGGAGCTGTTTTTT
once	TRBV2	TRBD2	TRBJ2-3	CASSTHTTSGGADTQYF	TGTGCCAGCAGTACCCACACGACTAGCGGGGGGGCAGATACGCAGTATTTT
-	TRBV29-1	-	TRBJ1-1	CSVETNTEAFF	TGCAGCGTTGAAACGAACACTGAAGCTTTCTTT
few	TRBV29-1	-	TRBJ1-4	CSVGTEKLFF	TGCAGCGTAGGAACGGAAAAACTGTTTTTT
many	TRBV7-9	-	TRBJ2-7	CASSLSSSYEQYF	TGTGCCAGCAGCTTATCCAGCTCCTACGAGCAGTACTTC
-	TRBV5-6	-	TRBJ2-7	CASSLLGKGPYEQYF	TGTGCCAGCAGCTTGTTAGGGAAAGGGCCATACGAGCAGTACTTC
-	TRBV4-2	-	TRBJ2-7	CASSQEWTVVEQYF	TGTGCCAGCAGCCAAGAGTGGACAGTGGTCGAGCAGTACTTC
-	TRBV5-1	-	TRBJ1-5	CASSIQGGGNQPQHF	TGCGCCAGCAGCATCCAGGGAGGTGGTAATCAGCCCCAGCATTTT
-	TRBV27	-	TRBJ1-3	CASRRSGGNTIYF	TGTGCCAGCCGCCGGTCTGGCGGAAACACCATATATTTT
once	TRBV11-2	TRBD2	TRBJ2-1	CASSRAASGRPNEQFF	TGTGCCAGCAGCCGCGCCGCTAGCGGGAGACCCAATGAGCAGTTCTTC
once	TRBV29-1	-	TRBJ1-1	CSGKGTAPEEAFF	TGCAGCGGAAAGGGAACCGCCCCTGAGGAAGCTTTCTTT
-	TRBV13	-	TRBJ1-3	CASSLGAGTANTIYF	TGTGCCAGCAGCTTAGGGGCCGGGACGGCAAACACCATATATTTT
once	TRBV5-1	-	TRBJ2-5	CASSLGALGETQYF	TGCGCCAGCAGCTTGGGGGCCCTTGGGGAGACCCAGTACTTC
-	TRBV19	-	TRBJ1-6	CASSIPSGQGSSPLHF	TGTGCCAGTAGTATTCCGTCGGGGCAGGGGAGTTCACCCCTCCACTTT
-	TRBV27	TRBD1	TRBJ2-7	CASSLITGGGYEQYF	TGTGCCAGCAGCTTAATTACAGGGGGTGGATACGAGCAGTACTTC